This T cell receptor beta chain was sequenced during a study of control samples from healthy donors and cancer patients. This CDR3 spans 13 amino acids. Per germline, CDR1 SNHLY and CDR2 FYNNEI. The V gene lost 8 bases and the J gene lost 5 bases, with 13 bases spanning the gap. Here immunoSEQ multiplex PCR was the method, and the copy in TCRdb shows in-frame clones only, minus some. The table lists about 220,000 clones, over 90% of them singletons, with about 1.6% in the top ten. The rearrangement joins TRBV2 to TRBJ1-5, with D uncertain. The source of this sequence is a man aged 45-65 years in good health. Source material: blood. The CDR3 sequence: CASAPQSHQPQHF. CDR3 coding DNA: TGTGCCAGCGCTCCACAGAGTCATCAGCCCCAGCATTTT. Supplemented by reference TRBV2 and TRBJ1-5, the full variable domain reads EPEVTQTPSHQVTQMGQEVILRCVPISNHLYFYWYRQILGQKVEFLVSFYNNEISEKSEIFDDQFSVERPDGSNFTLKIRSTKLEDSAMYFCASAPQSHQPQHFGDGTRLSIL.